This TCR beta chain emerged from a study of cytomegalovirus exposure and HLA in healthy donors. About this clone itself: Its antigen is not identified.

Study-wide results and limits: Subsequent analysis showed first-cohort TCR clusters tending to co-occur in some 110 validation repertoires. In vitro, three CMV-associated chains proved specific for CMV antigens.

Clones were read by immunoSEQ multiplex PCR, and TCRdb kept only the in-frame ones, dropping some. The sample lists hundreds of thousands of clones; about 90% were seen once. V dropped 6 bases and J dropped 0 bases, with 8 bases sitting between them. This CDR3 has 13 amino acids. Looked up from germline, CDR1 is MNHEY and CDR2 is SMNVEV (reference sequence). The chain joins TRBV27 to TRBJ1-1, with D possibly being TRBD1 (6 bases). The clonotype originates from a woman aged 25-40 years in good health and CMV-seronegative. Specimen: PBMCs. CDR3 residues: CASSRQVNTEAFF. The CDR3 nucleotides are TGTGCCAGCAGCCGACAGGTGAACACTGAAGCTTTCTTT.